A single sample gave rise to the 10 T cell receptor beta chains below, sequenced in a study of T-cell reconstitution after alpha-beta-depleted transplantation in children. Preparing the TCRbeta library involved the use of unique molecular identifiers. A single record per CDR3 protein comes from TCRdb applying MiXCR to the PCR reads. The data contain approximately 640,000 distinct CDR3 sequences, over 15% of them singletons. This sample comprised PBMCs from the stem cell graft donor, obtained from the stem cell graft. Source of these receptors: a human donor who donated a stem cell graft to a child with acute myeloid leukemia.

This clonotype was counted at least ten times. The gene calls are TRBV15 and TRBJ1-4; a weak D match, TRBD1 (5 bases). Germline V lookup: CDR1 LNHNV, CDR2 YYDKDF (reference sequence). CDR3 size: 13 residues. V lost 8 bases and J 8 bases, leaving 15 bases between the germline ends. CDR3 residues: CATGGSGREKLFF. CDR3 coding DNA: TGTGCCACCGGGGGAAGCGGACGGGAAAAACTGTTTTTT.

The V and J genes are TRBV4-3 and TRBJ1-2; TRBD1 is a possible D gene (6 bases). V was pared by 4 bases and J by 3 bases, with 15 bases between. The CDR3 loop spans 15 amino acids. The germline CDR1 and CDR2 sequences are LGHNA and YSLEER. In DNA, the CDR3 is TGCGCCAGCAGCCCCCTGGGGGGGCTAGACTATGGCTACACCTTC. Translation: CASSPLGGLDYGYTF.

The table lists this clonotype with many counts. The chain employs TRBV6-5 and TRBJ2-1; TRBD1 is a possible D gene (5 bases). The CDR3 has 15 residues. The V end lost 7 bases, the J end lost 0 bases, and 13 bases lay between the germline ends. In germline, CDR1 is MNHEY, CDR2 SVGAGI. In nucleotides, the CDR3 is TGTGCCAGCAAACCAGGGAAGAGCTCCTACAATGAGCAGTTCTTC. This encodes CASKPGKSSYNEQFF.

This chain uses TRBV7-2 with TRBJ1-1, with 8 bases matching TRBD1. The CDR3 is 15 residues long. After removal of 3 bases from V and 4 bases from J, the junction contained 7 bases not matched to a gene. Per the germline V gene, CDR1 is SGHTA and CDR2 is FQGNSA. The CDR3, as DNA: TGTGCCAGCAGCTTCGGGACAGGCGGCGCCACTGAAGCTTTCTTT. This translates into CASSFGTGGATEAFF.

The gene calls are TRBV12-3 or TRBV12-4 and TRBJ2-3, with D possibly matching TRBD1 (6 bases). This CDR3 comprises 16 residues. V dropped 7 bases and J dropped 1 base, with 18 bases sitting between them. DNA of the CDR3: TGTGCCAGCACCCCGGGACGTTGGGGGCGCACAGATACGCAGTATTTT. It is translated as CASTPGRWGRTDTQYF.

Regarding this clonotype: Germline is not matched at one junction end, which may reflect a read error. The V and J genes are TRBV4-2 and TRBJ2-4; D is possibly TRBD1 (5 bases). This CDR3 comprises 16 residues. Germline V gene sequence: CDR1 LGHNA, CDR2 YNFKEQ. This CDR3 reads CASSPQGLGAKNIQNF. Here the CDR3 DNA reads TGTGCCAGCAGCCCGCAGGGCCTAGGGGCCAAAAACATTCAGAACTTC.

This clonotype was counted only a few times. The chain is built from TRBV6-4 and TRBJ2-7; D possibly corresponds to TRBD2 (6 bases). Germline V CDR1 and CDR2: MRHNA, SNTAGT. The CDR3 runs to 14 residues. The V gene lost 4 bases and the J gene lost 6 bases, with 16 bases spanning the gap. The CDR3 sequence: CASSGRDHPGEQYF. The CDR3 nucleotides are TGTGCCAGCAGTGGGCGGGATCACCCCGGCGAGCAGTACTTC.

There are many counts of this clonotype. The V and J genes are TRBV20-1 and TRBJ1-4; the match to TRBD1 covers 10 bases. V was clipped by 4 bases and J by 8 bases; unmatched bases: 4. The length of the CDR3 is 13 residues. Germline-derived CDR1 and CDR2 are DFQATT and SNEGSKA (reference sequence). CDR3 protein: CSAKTGGIEKLFF. The CDR3 DNA reads as TGCAGTGCTAAGACAGGGGGCATAGAAAAACTGTTTTTT.

The chain recombines TRBV7-8 with TRBJ2-5; D is undetermined. The CDR3 runs 12 residues. Germline V gene sequence: CDR1 SGHVS, CDR2 FQNEAQ. V lost 3 bases, J lost 1 base, and 3 bases lay in between. The CDR3 sequence: CASSFTQETQYF. CDR3 coding DNA: TGTGCCAGCAGCTTCACCCAAGAGACCCAGTACTTC.

This clonotype has at least ten counts. This chain connects TRBV6-5 to TRBJ2-7, with 8 bases fitting TRBD2. The CDR3 runs to 18 residues. Germline CDR1 and CDR2: MNHEY and SVGAGI. V was pared by 0 bases and J by 0 bases, with 10 bases of the junction left unmatched. CDR3 protein: CASSYSMVAGGDSYEQYF. The CDR3 region has the DNA TGTGCCAGCAGTTACTCCATGGTGGCGGGGGGTGACTCCTACGAGCAGTACTTC.